Here is one T cell receptor beta chain with its context. Its antigen is still unknown. The CDR3 totals 13 residues. Trimming removed 2 bases at V and 8 bases at J, with 13 bases between. The germline V gene encodes CDR1 GTSNPN and CDR2 SVGIG (reference sequence). Primers used in a second PCR of roughly 7 to 12 cycles were a sample-barcoded 5' primer and a J-beta primer mix. In TCRdb, the 5' RACE reads were re-called with MiXCR into one record per CDR3 protein. Of 700,000 or so distinct CDR3 sequences in the sample, approximately 22% were seen once. This specimen comes from a study of blood T cells in healthy people across ages. Per sample, a minimum of 6 million PBMCs were isolated. General observations from the study: Older age coincided with a roughly linear decline in TCR beta diversity per million T cells. Long-lived donors carried more naive CD4+ cells and greater diversity than aged donors.

Source material: blood. This chain links TRBV30 with TRBJ2-4; D is perhaps TRBD1 (5 bases). The TCR comes from a man between 65 and 80 years old in good health. Here the CDR3 DNA reads TGTGCCTGGAGTATAAGGGGCATAGACATTCAGTACTTC. Encoded protein: CAWSIRGIDIQYF.